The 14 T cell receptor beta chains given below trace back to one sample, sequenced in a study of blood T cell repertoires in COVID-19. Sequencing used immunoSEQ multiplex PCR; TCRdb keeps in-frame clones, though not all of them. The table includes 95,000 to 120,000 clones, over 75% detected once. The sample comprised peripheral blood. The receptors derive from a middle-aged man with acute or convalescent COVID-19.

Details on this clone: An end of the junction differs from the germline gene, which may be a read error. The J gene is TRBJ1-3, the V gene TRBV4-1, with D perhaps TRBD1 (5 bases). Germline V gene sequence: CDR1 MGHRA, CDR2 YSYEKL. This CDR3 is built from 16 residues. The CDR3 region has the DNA TGCCCCAGCAGTCGTCCGGGGGACGACTCTGGAAACACCATATATTTT. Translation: CPSSRPGDDSGNTIYF.

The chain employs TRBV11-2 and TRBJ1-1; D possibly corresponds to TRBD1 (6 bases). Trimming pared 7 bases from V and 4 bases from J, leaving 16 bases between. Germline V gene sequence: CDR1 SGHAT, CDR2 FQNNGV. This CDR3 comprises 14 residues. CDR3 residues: CASTLGGGGTEAFF. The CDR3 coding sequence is TGTGCCAGCACCCTGGGAGGGGGTGGCACTGAAGCTTTCTTT.

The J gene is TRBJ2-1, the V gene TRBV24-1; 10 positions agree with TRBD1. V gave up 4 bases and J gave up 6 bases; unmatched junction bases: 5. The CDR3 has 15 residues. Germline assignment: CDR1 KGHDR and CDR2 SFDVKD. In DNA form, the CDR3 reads TGTGCCACCAGTGACTGGGGACAGGGGCCCAATGAGCAGTTCTTC. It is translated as CATSDWGQGPNEQFF.

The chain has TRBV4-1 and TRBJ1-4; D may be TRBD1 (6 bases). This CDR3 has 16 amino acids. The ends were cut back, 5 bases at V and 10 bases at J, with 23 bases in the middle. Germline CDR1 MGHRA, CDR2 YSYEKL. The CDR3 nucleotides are TGCGCCAGCAGCTACGCGACAGGCAAGGGCCCATTAAAACTGTTTTTT. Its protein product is CASSYATGKGPLKLFF.

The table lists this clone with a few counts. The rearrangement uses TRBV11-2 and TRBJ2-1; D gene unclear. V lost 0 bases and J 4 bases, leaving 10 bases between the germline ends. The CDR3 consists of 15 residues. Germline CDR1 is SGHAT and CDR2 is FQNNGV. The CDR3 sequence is CASSLDSPVYNEQFF. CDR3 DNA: TGTGCCAGCAGCTTAGATAGCCCAGTTTACAATGAGCAGTTCTTC.

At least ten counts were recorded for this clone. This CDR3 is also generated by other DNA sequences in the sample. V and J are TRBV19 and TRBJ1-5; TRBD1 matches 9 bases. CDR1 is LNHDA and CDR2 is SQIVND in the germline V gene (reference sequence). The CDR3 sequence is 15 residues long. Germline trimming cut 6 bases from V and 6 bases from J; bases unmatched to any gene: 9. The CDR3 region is CASSTPGQGTQPQHF. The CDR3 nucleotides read TGTGCCAGTAGCACCCCCGGACAGGGGACTCAGCCCCAGCATTTT.

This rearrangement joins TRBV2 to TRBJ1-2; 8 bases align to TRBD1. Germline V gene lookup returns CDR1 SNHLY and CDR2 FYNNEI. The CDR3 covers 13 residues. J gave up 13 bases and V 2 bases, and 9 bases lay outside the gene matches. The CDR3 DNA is TGTGCCAGCAGTGAATGGACAGGGATTGGGACCACCTTC. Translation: CASSEWTGIGTTF. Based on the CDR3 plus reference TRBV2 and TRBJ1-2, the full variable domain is EPEVTQTPSHQVTQMGQEVILRCVPISNHLYFYWYRQILGQKVEFLVSFYNNEISEKSEIFDDQFSVERPDGSNFTLKIRSTKLEDSAMYFCASSEWTGIGTTFGSGTRLTVV.

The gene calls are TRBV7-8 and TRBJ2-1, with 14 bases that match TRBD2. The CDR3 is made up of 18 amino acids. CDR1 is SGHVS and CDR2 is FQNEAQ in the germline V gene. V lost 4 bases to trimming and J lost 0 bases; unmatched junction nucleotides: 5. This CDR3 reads CASSSYGTSGSSYNEQFF. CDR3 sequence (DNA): TGTGCCAGCAGCTCTTATGGGACTAGCGGGAGCTCCTACAATGAGCAGTTCTTC.

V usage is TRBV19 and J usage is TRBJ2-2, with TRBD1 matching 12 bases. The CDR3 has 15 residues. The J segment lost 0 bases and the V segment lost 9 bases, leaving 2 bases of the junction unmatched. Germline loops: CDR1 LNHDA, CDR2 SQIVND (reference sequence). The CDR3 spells CARGTGGPNTGELFF. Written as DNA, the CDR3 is TGTGCCAGGGGGACAGGGGGCCCGAACACCGGGGAGCTGTTTTTT.

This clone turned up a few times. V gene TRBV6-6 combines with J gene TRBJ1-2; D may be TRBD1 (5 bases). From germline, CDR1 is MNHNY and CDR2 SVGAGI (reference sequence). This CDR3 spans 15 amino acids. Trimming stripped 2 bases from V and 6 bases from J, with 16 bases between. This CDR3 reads CASSYGARVTHGYTF. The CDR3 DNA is TGTGCCAGCAGTTACGGGGCCAGGGTTACCCATGGCTACACCTTC.

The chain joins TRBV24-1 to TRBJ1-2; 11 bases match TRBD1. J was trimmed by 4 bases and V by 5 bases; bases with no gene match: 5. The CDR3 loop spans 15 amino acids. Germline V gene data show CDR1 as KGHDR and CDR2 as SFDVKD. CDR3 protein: CATSARTGGIYGYTF. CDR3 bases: TGTGCCACCAGTGCCAGGACAGGGGGCATCTATGGCTACACCTTC.

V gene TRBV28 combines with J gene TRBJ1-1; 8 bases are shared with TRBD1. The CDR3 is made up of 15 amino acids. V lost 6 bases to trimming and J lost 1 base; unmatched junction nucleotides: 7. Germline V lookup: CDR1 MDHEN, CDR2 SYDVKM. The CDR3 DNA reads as TGTGCCAGCAGGGGACCGGACAGGGCGAACACTGAAGCTTTCTTT. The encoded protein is CASRGPDRANTEAFF.

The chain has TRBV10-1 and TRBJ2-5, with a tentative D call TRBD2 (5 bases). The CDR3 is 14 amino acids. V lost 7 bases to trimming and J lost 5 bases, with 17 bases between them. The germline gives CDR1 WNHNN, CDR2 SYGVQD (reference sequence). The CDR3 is CASILRLAVETQYF. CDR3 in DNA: TGCGCCAGCATTCTTAGGCTAGCAGTCGAGACCCAGTACTTC.

The CDR3 DNA sequence: TGCGCCAGCAGCTTGGGGCAGGGGAGGGTGGATGAGCAGTTCTTC. Protein: CASSLGQGRVDEQFF. This chain connects TRBV5-1 to TRBJ2-1; D perhaps matches TRBD2 (7 bases). This CDR3 spans 15 amino acids. V dropped 0 bases and J dropped 8 bases, with 15 bases sitting between them. Germline loops: CDR1 SGHRS, CDR2 YFSETQ.